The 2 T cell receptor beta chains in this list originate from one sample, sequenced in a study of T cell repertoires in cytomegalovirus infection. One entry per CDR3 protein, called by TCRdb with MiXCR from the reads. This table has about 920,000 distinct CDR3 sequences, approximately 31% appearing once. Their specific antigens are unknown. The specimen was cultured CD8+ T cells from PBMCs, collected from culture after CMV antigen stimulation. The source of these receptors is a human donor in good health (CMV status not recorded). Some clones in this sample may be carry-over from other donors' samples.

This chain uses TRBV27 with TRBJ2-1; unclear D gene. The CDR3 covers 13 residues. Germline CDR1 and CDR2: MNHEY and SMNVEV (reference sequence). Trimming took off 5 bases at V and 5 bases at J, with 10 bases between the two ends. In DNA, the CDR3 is TGTGCCAGCAGTCCCACGAATGACAATGAGCAGTTCTTC. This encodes CASSPTNDNEQFF.

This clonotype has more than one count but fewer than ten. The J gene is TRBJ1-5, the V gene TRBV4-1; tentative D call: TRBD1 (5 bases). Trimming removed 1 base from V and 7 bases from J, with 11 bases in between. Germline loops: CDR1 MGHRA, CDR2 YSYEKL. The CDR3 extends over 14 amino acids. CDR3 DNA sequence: TGCGCCAGCAGCCAAGTAGCAGGGAGGCAGCCCCAGCATTTT. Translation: CASSQVAGRQPQHF.